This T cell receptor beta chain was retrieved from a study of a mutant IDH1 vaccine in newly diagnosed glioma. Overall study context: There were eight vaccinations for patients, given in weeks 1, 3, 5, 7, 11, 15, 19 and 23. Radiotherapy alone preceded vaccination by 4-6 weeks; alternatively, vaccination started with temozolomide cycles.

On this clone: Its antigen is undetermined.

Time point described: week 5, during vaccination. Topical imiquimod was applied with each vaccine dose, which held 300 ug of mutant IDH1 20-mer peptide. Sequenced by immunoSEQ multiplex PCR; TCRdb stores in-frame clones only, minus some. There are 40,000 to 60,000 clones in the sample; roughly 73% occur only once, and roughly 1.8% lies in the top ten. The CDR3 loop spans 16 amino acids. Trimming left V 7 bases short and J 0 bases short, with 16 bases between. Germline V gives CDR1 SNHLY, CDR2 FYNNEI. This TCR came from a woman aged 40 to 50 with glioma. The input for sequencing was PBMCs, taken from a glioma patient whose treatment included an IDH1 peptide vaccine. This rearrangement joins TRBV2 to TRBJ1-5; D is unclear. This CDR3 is CASTPRRADSNQPQHF. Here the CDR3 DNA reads TGTGCCAGCACCCCCCGAAGGGCGGATAGCAATCAGCCCCAGCATTTT.